This T cell receptor (beta chain) originates from a study of blood T cell repertoires in COVID-19. Overall study context: PBMCs, B-cell-depleted T cells, or T cells were the source of the cDNA or gDNA that made up the material.

Some clones are missing from TCRdb's copy, which holds only in-frame ones; the method was immunoSEQ multiplex PCR. This sample has around 300,000 clones, with 88% found just once. CDR1 and CDR2 (germline): SGHNT, YYREEE (reference sequence). With 1 base removed from V and 4 bases from J, the gap between germline ends came to 8 bases. The CDR3 runs 13 residues. Individuals drawn from under 30 US areas were roughly 18 to 100 years old. The sequence derives from a woman aged 55-70 years in a cohort exposed to, infected with or recovered from COVID-19 (not recorded which). Sequencing input: PBMCs or T cells enriched from blood (not recorded which). The chain joins TRBV5-4 to TRBJ1-2, with D unclear. The CDR3 loop reads CASSLTATYGYTF. CDR3 coding DNA: TGTGCCAGCAGCTTGACAGCCACCTATGGCTACACCTTC.